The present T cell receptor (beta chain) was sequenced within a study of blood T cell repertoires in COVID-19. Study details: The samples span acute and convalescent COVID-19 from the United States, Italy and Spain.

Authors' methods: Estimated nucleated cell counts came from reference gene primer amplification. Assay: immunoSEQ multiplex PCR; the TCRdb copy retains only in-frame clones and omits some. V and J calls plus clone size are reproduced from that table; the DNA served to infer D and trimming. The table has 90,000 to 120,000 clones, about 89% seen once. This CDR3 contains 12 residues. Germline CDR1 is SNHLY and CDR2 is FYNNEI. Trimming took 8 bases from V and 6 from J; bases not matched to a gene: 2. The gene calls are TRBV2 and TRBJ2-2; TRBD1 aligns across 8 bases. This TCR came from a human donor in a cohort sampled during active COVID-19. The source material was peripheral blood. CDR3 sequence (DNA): TGTGCCAGCGGACAGGGTGCCGGGGAGCTGTTTTTT. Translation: CASGQGAGELFF. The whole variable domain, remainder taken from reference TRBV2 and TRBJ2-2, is EPEVTQTPSHQVTQMGQEVILRCVPISNHLYFYWYRQILGQKVEFLVSFYNNEISEKSEIFDDQFSVERPDGSNFTLKIRSTKLEDSAMYFCASGQGAGELFFGEGSRLTVL.